A single sample gave rise to the 8 T cell receptor beta chains below, sequenced in a study of blood T cell repertoires in COVID-19. Profiled with immunoSEQ multiplex PCR; TCRdb holds only in-frame clones, not every one. In the table there are approximately 480,000 clones, around 90% of which are singletons. The sample was PBMCs or T cells enriched from blood (not recorded which). Every receptor here comes from a woman in her late teens or twenties who had recovered from COVID-19.

This chain connects TRBV28 to TRBJ2-7, with 7 nucleotides matching TRBD1. Germline loops: CDR1 MDHEN, CDR2 SYDVKM. The V gene end was trimmed by 3 bases and the J gene end by 5 bases; junction bases not matched to a gene: 10. This CDR3 spans 15 amino acids. For the CDR3, the DNA is TGTGCCAGCAGTTTTCTGAGGGGGCGGATAGACGAGCAGTACTTC. This translates into CASSFLRGRIDEQYF.

V and J are TRBV2 and TRBJ1-2; D perhaps matches TRBD1 (6 bases). Germline values: CDR1 SNHLY, CDR2 FYNNEI. The CDR3 is made up of 12 amino acids. Trimming cost V 4 bases and J 8 bases, with 11 bases left between them. Here the CDR3 reads CASSGAGDGYTF. CDR3 nucleotide sequence: TGTGCCAGCAGTGGGGCAGGGGACGGCTACACCTTC.

The chain recombines TRBV7-2 with TRBJ2-5, with TRBD2 matching over 9 bases. Germline CDR1 reads SGHTA; CDR2 reads FQGNSA. J gave up 3 bases and V 2 bases, and 4 bases lay outside the gene matches. The CDR3 runs to 15 residues. The CDR3 DNA follows: TGTGCCAGCAGCTTAAGCGGGGGGCCAGAAGAGACCCAGTACTTC. Translated: CASSLSGGPEETQYF.

This chain joins TRBV11-2 and TRBJ2-3; D is perhaps TRBD1 (6 bases). Germline V gene sequence: CDR1 SGHAT, CDR2 FQNNGV. This CDR3 has 17 amino acids. V was trimmed by 0 bases and J by 2 bases, leaving 15 bases between them. The CDR3 protein is CASSLDRWGPYTDTQYF. The CDR3 nucleotides read TGTGCCAGCAGCTTAGATCGTTGGGGGCCCTACACAGATACGCAGTATTTT.

Here the CDR3 DNA reads TGTGCCAGCAGCTTCTCTAGGGACAGAGCCTACGAGCAGTACTTC. Protein sequence: CASSFSRDRAYEQYF. This sequence joins TRBV11-1 and TRBJ2-7; 7 bases map to TRBD1. V gave up 3 bases and J gave up 2 bases; unmatched junction bases: 7. CDR1 SGHAT and CDR2 FQDESV come from the germline V gene (reference sequence). This CDR3 is built from 15 residues. Variable domain in full (rest from reference TRBV11-1 and TRBJ2-7): EAEVAQSPRYKITEKSQAVAFWCDPISGHATLYWYRQILGQGPELLVQFQDESVVDDSQLPKDRFSAERLKGVDSTLKIQPAELGDSAMYLCASSFSRDRAYEQYFGPGTRLTVT.

The chain employs TRBV11-2 and TRBJ2-4, with D tentatively TRBD2 (6 bases). Germline CDR1 reads SGHAT; CDR2 reads FQNNGV. Deletions cut 1 base from V and 7 bases from J, with 11 bases between. There are 14 residues in the CDR3. CDR3 amino acids: CASSLVGGGNIQYF. The DNA of the CDR3 is TGTGCCAGCAGCTTAGTAGGTGGGGGGAACATTCAGTACTTC.

The genes are TRBV28 and TRBJ1-2; the match to TRBD1 covers 8 bases. This CDR3 is 15 amino acids long. Germline V CDR1 and CDR2: MDHEN, SYDVKM. V shed 6 bases, J shed 6 bases, and the junction held 12 bases outside the gene matches. The CDR3, as DNA: TGTGCCAGCAGCCGCCCCACAGGGGGAACGGATGGCTACACCTTC. It codes for CASSRPTGGTDGYTF.

The CDR3 is CASSYSNRGLGYTF. CDR3 nucleotide sequence: TGTGCCAGCAGTTACTCGAACAGGGGGCTCGGCTACACCTTC. V is TRBV6-5 and J is TRBJ1-2; 9 bases align to TRBD1. The CDR3 covers 14 residues. The germline gives CDR1 MNHEY, CDR2 SVGAGI. The J segment lost 8 bases and the V segment lost 0 bases, leaving 4 bases of the junction unmatched.